These 6 T cell receptor beta chains share one sample of origin, sequenced in a study of shared clonotypes between healthy human individuals. CD8 cells classed as naive were CD45RO-negative and positively selected for CCR7, excluding terminally differentiated effector memory CD45RA+ cells. The assay was immunoSEQ multiplex PCR, and TCRdb's table has in-frame clones only and misses some. In the table there are roughly 2,000,000 clones, around 95% of which are singletons. Sequencing was performed on naive CD8+ T cells from PBMCs. The receptors stem from a man aged 18 to 30 in good health. Some clones in this sample may be carry-over from other donors' samples.

The chain carries TRBV11-3 and TRBJ2-1, with D possibly being TRBD1 (6 bases). Germline CDR1 and CDR2: SGHNT and YENEEA. V dropped 4 bases and J dropped 3 bases, with 13 bases sitting between them. This CDR3 has 15 residues. DNA of the CDR3: TGTGCCAGCAGCTCTAGAGGGGGATTCTACAATGAGCAGTTCTTC. Translated, it gives CASSSRGGFYNEQFF.

The genes are TRBV27 and TRBJ2-7; possible D gene TRBD2, 7 bases. The V and J ends lost 5 bases and 6 bases respectively, with 17 bases between them. The CDR3 contains 14 residues. Looked up from germline, CDR1 is MNHEY and CDR2 is SMNVEV (reference sequence). The CDR3 spells CASSRGAGGGEQYF. The CDR3 nucleotides read TGTGCCAGCAGTAGGGGGGCAGGCGGGGGCGAGCAGTACTTC.

This chain joins TRBV7-6 and TRBJ2-7; D gene unclear. The CDR3 runs to 13 residues. V was trimmed by 0 bases and J by 5 bases, leaving 8 bases between them. From germline, CDR1 is SGHVS and CDR2 FNYEAQ. The CDR3 DNA reads as TGTGCCAGCAGCTTAGCCCGGAGTGACGAGCAGTACTTC. As protein: CASSLARSDEQYF.

The V call is TRBV19, the J call TRBJ1-2; D uncertain. CDR1 LNHDA and CDR2 SQIVND come from the germline V gene (reference sequence). The length of the CDR3 is 16 residues. Trimming pared 0 bases from V and 1 base from J, leaving 12 bases between. The CDR3 is CASSIDLAENNYGYTF. CDR3 nucleotides: TGTGCCAGTAGTATAGATCTGGCGGAGAATAACTATGGCTACACCTTC.

The genes are TRBV28 and TRBJ2-4; TRBD2 is a possible D gene (6 bases). The germline V gene has CDR1 MDHEN and CDR2 SYDVKM. The CDR3 is 17 residues long. V lost 11 bases to trimming and J lost 1 base, with 24 bases between them. CDR3 in amino acids: CAGMGGPRGLAKNIQYF. CDR3 bases: TGTGCCGGAATGGGGGGTCCTAGGGGTTTGGCCAAAAACATTCAGTACTTC.

The rearrangement links TRBV27 to TRBJ1-5; TRBD1 might be the D (6 bases). V was cut by 3 bases and J by 7 bases, with 13 bases left in between. This CDR3 has 14 residues. Germline assignment: CDR1 MNHEY and CDR2 SMNVEV (reference sequence). The CDR3 protein is CASSFGGRFQPQHF. The CDR3 DNA follows: TGTGCCAGCAGTTTCGGGGGCAGGTTCCAGCCCCAGCATTTT.